This T cell receptor beta chain was captured by sequencing in a study of control samples from healthy donors and cancer patients. This CDR3 has 17 residues. Germline assignment: CDR1 LNHNV and CDR2 YYDKDF (reference sequence). Trimming took 3 bases from V and 0 from J; bases not matched to a gene: 8. Data came from immunoSEQ multiplex PCR; TCRdb stores just in-frame clones and leaves some out. The sample includes roughly 45,000 clones, 65% to 90% of them seen just once. This TCR was sampled from a woman aged 45-59 years with lung cancer. Sequencing used PBMCs. The rearrangement joins TRBV15 to TRBJ1-3; 7 bases match TRBD1. In DNA, the CDR3 is TGTGCCACCAGCAGGAGGGAGGGGGCCAACTCTGGAAACACCATATATTTT. Translating gives CATSRREGANSGNTIYF.